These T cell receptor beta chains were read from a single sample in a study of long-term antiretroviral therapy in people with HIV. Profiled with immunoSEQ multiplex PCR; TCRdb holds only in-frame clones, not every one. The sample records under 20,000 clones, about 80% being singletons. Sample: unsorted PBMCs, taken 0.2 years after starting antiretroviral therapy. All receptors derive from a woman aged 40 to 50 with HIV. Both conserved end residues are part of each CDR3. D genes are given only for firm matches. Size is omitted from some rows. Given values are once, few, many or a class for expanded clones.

CDR3 DNA: TGCGCCAGCAGCCAGGGACTTGAGAACACTGAAGCTTTCTTT
CDR3 protein: CASSQGLENTEAFF
clone size: -
J gene: TRBJ1-1
D gene: -
V gene: TRBV4-3

CDR3 DNA: TGTGCCAGCAGCTTATCACTAGCGGGAGGGCACACCGGGGAGCTGTTTTTT
CDR3 protein: CASSLSLAGGHTGELFF
clone size: -
J gene: TRBJ2-2
D gene: TRBD2
V gene: TRBV7-2

CDR3 DNA: TGTGCCTGGAGTAAACCGGGACTCTACAATGAGCAGTTCTTC
CDR3 protein: CAWSKPGLYNEQFF
clone size: -
J gene: TRBJ2-1
D gene: -
V gene: TRBV30

CDR3 DNA: TGTGCCAGCAGCTTAGCGCTTCGGGACAGAAACTATGGCTACACCTTC
CDR3 protein: CASSLALRDRNYGYTF
clone size: -
J gene: TRBJ1-2
D gene: TRBD1
V gene: TRBV7-9

CDR3 DNA: TGTGCCAGCAGCTCGCTAGGTCCCCCCTATGGCTACACCTTC
CDR3 protein: CASSSLGPPYGYTF
clone size: -
J gene: TRBJ1-2
D gene: -
V gene: TRBV7-2

CDR3 DNA: TGCAGCGTTGTAGGGTCGGAAACCTGGGGCTATGGCTACACCTTC
CDR3 protein: CSVVGSETWGYGYTF
clone size: -
J gene: TRBJ1-2
D gene: -
V gene: TRBV29-1

CDR3 DNA: TGTGCCAGCAGTGTCGGACAGCAAGTTAATGAAAAACTGTTTTTT
CDR3 protein: CASSVGQQVNEKLFF
clone size: -
J gene: TRBJ1-4
D gene: -
V gene: TRBV25-1

CDR3 DNA: TGTGCCAGCCACAGTAGCGGGGTTGGCGATGAGCAGTTCTTC
CDR3 protein: CASHSSGVGDEQFF
clone size: -
J gene: TRBJ2-1
D gene: TRBD2
V gene: TRBV11-2

CDR3 DNA: TGTGCCAGCAGCCCCCACCACGGGACTAGTTACACCGGGGAGCTGTTTTTT
CDR3 protein: CASSPHHGTSYTGELFF
clone size: -
J gene: TRBJ2-2
D gene: TRBD2
V gene: TRBV14

CDR3 DNA: TGCGCCAGCAGCTTGGGTCTCGGTCTGGAGTACAATGAGCAGTTCTTC
CDR3 protein: CASSLGLGLEYNEQFF
clone size: -
J gene: TRBJ2-1
D gene: -
V gene: TRBV5-1

CDR3 DNA: TGTGCCAGCATCAGTACAGTGACCCGTCTTGGCGGGAGCACAGATACGCAGTATTTT
CDR3 protein: CASISTVTRLGGSTDTQYF
clone size: -
J gene: TRBJ2-3
D gene: -
V gene: TRBV7-9

CDR3 DNA: TGTGCCTGGAGTGGGGACAGCTCGAGGGGCTACACCTTC
CDR3 protein: CAWSGDSSRGYTF
clone size: -
J gene: TRBJ1-2
D gene: TRBD1
V gene: TRBV30

CDR3 DNA: TGTGCCAGCAGCCTGGACAGGGGAAGATATGGCTACACCTTC
CDR3 protein: CASSLDRGRYGYTF
clone size: -
J gene: TRBJ1-2
D gene: TRBD1
V gene: TRBV7-9

CDR3 DNA: TGTGCCAGCTCGAGAATGGTCCTAGAACAAGATACGCAGTATTTT
CDR3 protein: CASSRMVLEQDTQYF
clone size: -
J gene: TRBJ2-3
D gene: -
V gene: TRBV7-2

CDR3 DNA: TGTGCCAGCAGCTTAACCCAAATAGTTAACGAGGGGGGCTATGGCTACACCTTC
CDR3 protein: CASSLTQIVNEGGYGYTF
clone size: -
J gene: TRBJ1-2
D gene: -
V gene: TRBV7-9

CDR3 DNA: TGTGCCAGTAGTATCTTTAGTGATCAGCCCCAGCATTTT
CDR3 protein: CASSIFSDQPQHF
clone size: once
J gene: TRBJ1-5
D gene: -
V gene: TRBV19

CDR3 DNA: TGCAGCGTTTTGTCGCGAAACACCGGGGAGCTGTTTTTT
CDR3 protein: CSVLSRNTGELFF
clone size: -
J gene: TRBJ2-2
D gene: -
V gene: TRBV29-1

CDR3 DNA: TGTGCCAGCAGCTTGTTGGAGGGAACAACTAATGAAAAACTGTTTTTT
CDR3 protein: CASSLLEGTTNEKLFF
clone size: -
J gene: TRBJ1-4
D gene: -
V gene: TRBV5-4